This passage covers 9 T cell receptor beta chains from one sample sequenced in a study of cytomegalovirus exposure and HLA in healthy donors. Clones were sequenced by immunoSEQ multiplex PCR, and TCRdb holds only the in-frame ones, with some missing. The repertoire consists of fewer than 400,000 clones, with around 86% occurring once and the leading ten covering about 0.91%. Sequencing used PBMCs. The source of these receptors is a young woman in good health and CMV-seronegative.

This chain uses TRBV5-4 with TRBJ2-3; TRBD2 matches 7 bases. V lost 3 bases, J lost 1 base, and 8 bases stayed unmatched. This CDR3 contains 16 residues. Germline V gene data show CDR1 as SGHNT and CDR2 as YYREEE (reference sequence). The CDR3: CASSSPSGGGTDTQYF. The CDR3 region has the DNA TGTGCCAGCAGCTCACCTAGCGGAGGGGGCACAGATACGCAGTATTTT. The full variable domain, rest sourced from reference TRBV5-4 and TRBJ2-3, is ETGVTQSPTHLIKTRGQQVTLRCSSQSGHNTVSWYQQALGQGPQFIFQYYREEENGRGNFPPRFSGLQFPNYSSELNVNALELDDSALYLCASSSPSGGGTDTQYFGPGTRLTVL.

There are a few counts of this clone. The rearrangement joins TRBV28 to TRBJ2-7; D unresolved. The V end was cut by 8 bases, the J end by 2 bases, with 16 bases between. The CDR3 loop spans 14 amino acids. Germline V gene sequence: CDR1 MDHEN, CDR2 SYDVKM. The CDR3 reads CASLPGYLTYEQYF. Here the CDR3 DNA reads TGTGCCAGCCTGCCCGGTTACCTAACCTACGAGCAGTACTTC.

This chain connects TRBV7-9 to TRBJ2-7; 7 bases are shared with TRBD1. J gave up 2 bases and V 4 bases, and 11 bases lay outside the gene matches. The length of the CDR3 is 16 residues. CDR1 is SEHNR, CDR2 FQNEAQ, per germline (reference sequence). The CDR3 nucleotides read TGTGCCAGCAGCTCAGCCGGGACAGTGGCGGCCTACGAGCAGTACTTC. It translates to CASSSAGTVAAYEQYF.

V is TRBV6-1 and J is TRBJ1-1; D might be TRBD1 (6 bases). The CDR3 has 13 amino acids. V shed 0 bases and J shed 10 bases, with 12 bases lying between them. The germline CDR1 and CDR2 sequences are MNHNS and SASEGT. CDR3 region: CASSEAGPGVAFF. CDR3 in DNA: TGTGCCAGCAGTGAAGCGGGGCCAGGGGTAGCTTTCTTT.

The table lists this clone with a few counts. CDR3 nucleotides: TGTGCCATCCGACTGGTTGGCAATGAGCAGTTCTTC. It encodes CAIRLVGNEQFF. V is TRBV10-3 and J is TRBJ2-1; D gene unclear. V was cut by 8 bases and J by 6 bases, with 11 bases left in between. This CDR3 region has 12 residues. Germline V gene data show CDR1 as ENHRY and CDR2 as SYGVKD.

The gene calls are TRBV23-1 and TRBJ2-7, with 11 bases matching TRBD1. TRBV23-1 qualifies as an ORF whose function is uncertain. This CDR3 is 15 amino acids long. Trimming took 2 bases from V and 2 from J; bases not matched to a gene: 2. The CDR3 loop reads CASSQPGQGAYEQYF. In DNA form, the CDR3 reads TGCGCCAGCAGTCAACCGGGACAGGGGGCCTACGAGCAGTACTTC.

This chain connects TRBV7-3 to TRBJ1-2, with TRBD1 identical over 7 bases. Per germline, CDR1 SGHTA and CDR2 FQGTGA. This CDR3 is 15 amino acids long. The J segment lost 2 bases and the V segment lost 5 bases, leaving 8 bases of the junction unmatched. This chain's CDR3 is CASSPTGWGNYGYTF. In nucleotides, the CDR3 is TGTGCCAGCAGCCCGACAGGGTGGGGGAACTATGGCTACACCTTC.

This clone was counted a few times. The chain is built from TRBV28 and TRBJ1-4; D uncertain. V was pared by 5 bases and J by 4 bases, with 11 bases between. The germline V gene has CDR1 MDHEN and CDR2 SYDVKM. The CDR3 is 14 residues long. The CDR3 reads CASSLSGYNEKLFF. The CDR3 DNA follows: TGTGCCAGCAGTCTCTCGGGGTATAATGAAAAACTGTTTTTT.

This chain links TRBV29-1 with TRBJ2-3, with TRBD2 identical over 9 bases. The CDR3 covers 13 residues. Looked up from germline, CDR1 is SQVTM and CDR2 is ANQGSEA. CDR3 sequence: CTVGGRATDTQYF. As DNA, the CDR3 is TGCACCGTCGGCGGGAGGGCCACAGATACGCAGTATTTT.